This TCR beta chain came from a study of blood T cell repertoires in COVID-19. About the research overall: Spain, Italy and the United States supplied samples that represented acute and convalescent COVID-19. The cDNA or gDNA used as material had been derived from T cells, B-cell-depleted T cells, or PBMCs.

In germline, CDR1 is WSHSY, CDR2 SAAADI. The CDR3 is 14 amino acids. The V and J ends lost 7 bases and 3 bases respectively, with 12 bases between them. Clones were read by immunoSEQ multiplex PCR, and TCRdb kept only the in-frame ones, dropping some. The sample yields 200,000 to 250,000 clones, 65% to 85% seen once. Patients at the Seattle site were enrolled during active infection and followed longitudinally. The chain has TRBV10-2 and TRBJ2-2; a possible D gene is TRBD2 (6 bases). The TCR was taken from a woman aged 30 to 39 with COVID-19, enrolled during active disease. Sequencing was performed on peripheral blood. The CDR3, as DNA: TGCGCCAGCACCGGGGACTCCCACACCGGGGAGCTGTTTTTT. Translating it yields CASTGDSHTGELFF.